This is a list of T cell receptor beta chains from one sample in a study of OX40 agonist ivuxolimab in advanced cancers. Produced via immunoSEQ multiplex PCR; TCRdb's table is partial and in-frame only. Among about 64,000 clones, approximately 88% were seen once, and the ten largest hold about 2.3%. The sample was CD4+ or CD8+ T cells sorted from blood, taken in a trial of the OX40 agonist ivuxolimab. These receptors all stem from an adult with an advanced solid tumor such as melanoma, head and neck, liver or kidney cancer. CDR3s include the opening cysteine and the closing phenylalanine or tryptophan. A D gene is named only where the DNA matches it firmly.

cdr3_length: 13; j_call: TRBJ1-1; v_call: TRBV7-3; d_call: NA; cdr3_aa: CASSFDGNTEAFF
cdr3_length: 15; j_call: TRBJ1-4; v_call: TRBV6-6; d_call: TRBD1; cdr3_aa: CASSHGQGGNEKLFF
cdr3_length: 14; j_call: TRBJ2-3; v_call: TRBV7-3; d_call: NA; cdr3_aa: CASSPGLSTDTQYF
cdr3_length: 13; j_call: TRBJ1-1; v_call: TRBV7-3; d_call: NA; cdr3_aa: CASSPGLNTEAFF
cdr3_length: 15; j_call: TRBJ1-4; v_call: TRBV6-1; d_call: NA; cdr3_aa: CASSAQQLGDEKLFF
cdr3_length: 14; j_call: TRBJ1-6; v_call: TRBV2; d_call: NA; cdr3_aa: CASSVGGYNSPLHF
cdr3_length: 15; j_call: TRBJ1-5; v_call: TRBV7-2; d_call: TRBD1; cdr3_aa: CASSQTGLSNQPQHF
cdr3_length: 15; j_call: TRBJ2-5; v_call: TRBV4-3; d_call: TRBD1; cdr3_aa: CASSQHGDRKETQYF
cdr3_length: 13; j_call: TRBJ2-7; v_call: TRBV29-1; d_call: NA; cdr3_aa: CSVGTASSYEQYF
cdr3_length: 14; j_call: TRBJ2-7; v_call: TRBV4-1; d_call: NA; cdr3_aa: CASRPLLRAYEQYF
cdr3_length: 15; j_call: TRBJ1-5; v_call: TRBV5-6; d_call: NA; cdr3_aa: CASSRGRFGNQPQHF
cdr3_length: 14; j_call: TRBJ2-7; v_call: TRBV30; d_call: TRBD2; cdr3_aa: CAWSVTGGPHEQYF
cdr3_length: 13; j_call: TRBJ2-7; v_call: TRBV7-9; d_call: NA; cdr3_aa: CASSLVGPYEQYF
cdr3_length: 16; j_call: TRBJ2-3; v_call: TRBV5-1; d_call: TRBD2; cdr3_aa: CASSLAPLAGVDTQYF
cdr3_length: 16; j_call: TRBJ2-7; v_call: TRBV5-4; d_call: TRBD1; cdr3_aa: CASSWGTGSSSYEQYF
cdr3_length: 12; j_call: TRBJ2-5; v_call: TRBV15; d_call: NA; cdr3_aa: CATGAAQETQYF
cdr3_length: 13; j_call: TRBJ2-7; v_call: TRBV18; d_call: NA; cdr3_aa: CASSAGQAYEQYF
cdr3_length: 15; j_call: TRBJ2-7; v_call: TRBV19; d_call: TRBD1; cdr3_aa: CASRPQGGNSYEQYF
cdr3_length: 13; j_call: TRBJ1-2; v_call: TRBV5-8; d_call: NA; cdr3_aa: CASSRLQAETYTF
cdr3_length: 14; j_call: TRBJ2-2; v_call: TRBV6-5; d_call: TRBD1; cdr3_aa: CASSYDRVTGELFF
cdr3_length: 16; j_call: TRBJ2-3; v_call: TRBV11-1; d_call: TRBD2; cdr3_aa: CASSKAAGGLADTQYF
cdr3_length: 13; j_call: TRBJ2-5; v_call: TRBV27; d_call: TRBD1; cdr3_aa: CASSPRDRDTQYF